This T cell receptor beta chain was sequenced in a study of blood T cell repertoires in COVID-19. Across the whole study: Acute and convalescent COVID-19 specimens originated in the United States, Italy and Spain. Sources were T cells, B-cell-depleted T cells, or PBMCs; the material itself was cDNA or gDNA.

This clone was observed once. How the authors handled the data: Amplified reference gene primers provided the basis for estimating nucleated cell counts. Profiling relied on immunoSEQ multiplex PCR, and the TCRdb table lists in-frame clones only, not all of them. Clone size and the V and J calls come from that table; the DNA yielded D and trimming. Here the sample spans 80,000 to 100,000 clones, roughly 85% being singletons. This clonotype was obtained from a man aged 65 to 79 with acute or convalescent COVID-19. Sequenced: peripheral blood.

DNA of the CDR3: TGTGCCATCAGCTCCTCGGGGGGTGGGGACACTGAAGCTTTCTTT. Translated: CAISSSGGGDTEAFF. The chain combines TRBV10-3 with TRBJ1-1; D possibly corresponds to TRBD1 (5 bases). The CDR3 has 15 residues. From germline, CDR1 is ENHRY and CDR2 SYGVKD. V was trimmed by 6 bases and J by 3 bases, leaving 17 bases between them.